The T cell receptor beta chain described here comes from a study of blood T cell repertoires in COVID-19. The CDR3 loop spans 14 amino acids. Deletions cut 1 base from V and 7 bases from J, with 8 bases between. CDR1 and CDR2 (germline): SGHTA, FQGNSA. Method: immunoSEQ multiplex PCR; TCRdb's copy keeps in-frame clones and lacks some. There are about 220,000 clones in the sample; 80% to 85% occur only once, and less than 6% lies in the top ten. The sample comprised peripheral blood. The receptor's source is a woman in her seventies with COVID-19, enrolled during active disease. The chain recombines TRBV7-2 with TRBJ1-6; D not resolved. The CDR3 region is CASSLGLSNSPLHF. In DNA, the CDR3 is TGTGCCAGCAGCTTAGGTTTGAGCAATTCACCCCTCCACTTT.